This entry lists 30 T cell receptor beta chains sequenced from one sample in a study of blood T cell repertoires in COVID-19. Method: immunoSEQ multiplex PCR; TCRdb's copy keeps in-frame clones and lacks some. The sample lists roughly 200,000 clones; around four fifths were seen once. Sequenced sample: peripheral blood. Receptor source: a woman of 80 years or more with active or convalescent COVID-19.

The chain is built from TRBV5-6 and TRBJ1-2; 7 positions agree with TRBD1. In germline, CDR1 is SGHDT, CDR2 YYEEEE. The CDR3 extends over 16 amino acids. Trimming took 0 bases from V and 2 from J; bases not matched to a gene: 7. In DNA form, the CDR3 reads TGTGCCAGCAGCTTGGCCGTGGGACAGAGAAACTATGGCTACACCTTC. Amino acid sequence: CASSLAVGQRNYGYTF.

CDR3 nucleotides: TGTGCCAGCAGTGTTAAACAGGACGTTTGGGGCAATCAGCCCCAGCATTTT. It is translated as CASSVKQDVWGNQPQHF. J is TRBJ1-5 and V is TRBV2; a possible D gene is TRBD1 (5 bases). CDR1 and CDR2 from the germline V gene are SNHLY and FYNNEI. The CDR3 contains 17 residues. Between the trimmed V and J ends, which lost 4 bases and 2 bases, there was a span of 18 bases.

The chain couples TRBV10-3 to TRBJ1-2; 12 nucleotides line up with TRBD1. The CDR3 loop spans 15 amino acids. Germline CDR1 reads ENHRY; CDR2 reads SYGVKD. J was trimmed by 14 bases and V by 3 bases; bases with no gene match: 13. For the CDR3, the DNA is TGTGCCATCAGTGACACGTCCGGGACAGGGGGCGCAGGAACCTTC. Translating gives CAISDTSGTGGAGTF.

This sequence joins TRBV6-5 and TRBJ2-1; D is perhaps TRBD2 (5 bases). The CDR3 contains 13 residues. Germline V gene sequence: CDR1 MNHEY, CDR2 SVGAGI. V was clipped by 5 bases and J by 10 bases, with 15 bases between them. The CDR3 here is CASSPRTDLEQFF. CDR3 nucleotide sequence: TGTGCCAGCAGTCCTAGAACGGACTTAGAGCAGTTCTTC.

V gene TRBV4-2 combines with J gene TRBJ2-2, with a tentative D call TRBD1 (5 bases). This CDR3 has 15 residues. The V and J ends lost 6 bases and 1 base respectively, with 12 bases between them. Germline CDR1 reads LGHNA; CDR2 reads YNFKEQ. CDR3 DNA: TGTGCCAGCAGTCTTGGGGCTGGGAACACCGGGGAGCTGTTTTTT. Amino acids: CASSLGAGNTGELFF.

This clone came up many times. This chain joins TRBV4-1 and TRBJ2-5; TRBD2 aligns across 7 bases. Germline V CDR1 and CDR2: MGHRA, YSYEKL. V was clipped by 1 base and J by 3 bases; unmatched bases: 2. The length of the CDR3 is 14 residues. As DNA, the CDR3 is TGCGCCAGCAGCCAAGTTGGGGGGGAAGAGACCCAGTACTTC. Translation: CASSQVGGEETQYF.

The rearrangement links TRBV7-9 to TRBJ1-3; maybe TRBD1 (5 bases). V dropped 5 bases and J dropped 2 bases, with 13 bases sitting between them. In germline, CDR1 is SEHNR, CDR2 FQNEAQ (reference sequence). This CDR3 is 15 amino acids long. CDR3 sequence reads: CASSQMGGTGNTIYF. The CDR3 coding sequence is TGTGCCAGCAGCCAAATGGGGGGAACTGGAAACACCATATATTTT.

The chain recombines TRBV28 with TRBJ1-3; a weak D match, TRBD1 (5 bases). Trimming took 8 bases from V and 1 from J, leaving 15 bases between them. The CDR3 is 15 residues long. Germline assignment: CDR1 MDHEN and CDR2 SYDVKM. In DNA, the CDR3 is TGTGCCAGCCTGGGGCGCCTTGGGTCTGGAAACACCATATATTTT. This encodes CASLGRLGSGNTIYF.

This rearrangement joins TRBV3-1 (or the pseudogene TRBV3-2) to TRBJ2-2, with 12 bases lining up with TRBD2. Losses at the gene ends were 4 bases for V and 4 bases for J; bases not matched to a gene: 7. Germline V lookup: CDR1 LGHDT, CDR2 YNNKEL (reference sequence). CDR3 size: 17 residues. The CDR3: CASSRVTSGGSTGELFF. CDR3 bases: TGTGCCAGCAGCCGAGTGACTAGCGGGGGATCCACCGGGGAGCTGTTTTTT.

This chain joins TRBV5-1 and TRBJ2-3, with D tentatively TRBD2 (5 bases). Germline CDR1 is SGHRS and CDR2 is YFSETQ. V shed 7 bases and J shed 2 bases, with 17 bases lying between them. The CDR3 loop spans 15 amino acids. CDR3 residues: CASVGRGLNTDTQYF. The CDR3 region has the DNA TGCGCCAGCGTCGGCCGAGGGCTTAACACAGATACGCAGTATTTT.

The rearrangement uses TRBV5-1 and TRBJ2-1; TRBD1 matches 8 bases. The CDR3 is 14 amino acids. V shed 3 bases and J 6 bases; nucleotides not matched to a gene: 5. CDR1 SGHRS and CDR2 YFSETQ come from the germline V gene. DNA for the CDR3: TGCGCCAGCAGCTCTCAGGGGGCGCCCAATGAGCAGTTCTTC. It translates to CASSSQGAPNEQFF.

The V gene is TRBV2, the J gene TRBJ2-3, with 7 bases fitting TRBD2. The CDR3 is 13 residues long. J gave up 14 bases and V 2 bases, and 10 bases lay outside the gene matches. CDR1 SNHLY and CDR2 FYNNEI come from the germline V gene. CDR3 sequence: CASSETSASPGYF. The CDR3 region has the DNA TGTGCCAGCAGTGAAACTAGCGCCTCCCCCGGGTATTTT.

CDR3 protein: CASSQDPQGISPLHF. CDR3 DNA: TGTGCCAGCAGCCAAGATCCGCAGGGAATTTCACCCCTCCACTTT. The V gene is TRBV3-1 (or the pseudogene TRBV3-2), the J gene TRBJ1-6, with a tentative D call TRBD1 (5 bases). The CDR3 sequence is 15 residues long. The V gene's germline CDR1 is LGHDT and CDR2 YNNKEL (reference sequence). Trimming removed 0 bases from V and 9 bases from J, with 12 bases in between.

The V call is TRBV7-9, the J call TRBJ2-5; 10 positions agree with TRBD2. In germline, CDR1 is SEHNR, CDR2 FQNEAQ (reference sequence). After removal of 3 bases from V and 5 bases from J, the junction contained 3 bases not matched to a gene. This CDR3 region has 14 residues. CDR3 residues: CASSFSGGTETQYF. The CDR3 DNA reads TGTGCCAGCAGCTTTAGCGGGGGGACGGAGACCCAGTACTTC.

J is TRBJ2-3 and V is TRBV11-2; TRBD2 aligns across 8 bases. The junction had 2 bases not matched to a gene; V was cut back by 3 bases and J by 0 bases. The CDR3 contains 15 residues. The germline V gene encodes CDR1 SGHAT and CDR2 FQNNGV. Here the CDR3 reads CASSFGGGSTDTQYF. The CDR3 coding sequence is TGTGCCAGCAGCTTTGGCGGGGGGAGCACAGATACGCAGTATTTT.

Only a few counts were recorded for this clone. The V call is TRBV29-1, the J call TRBJ2-5; 10 bases are a match to TRBD2. The CDR3 sequence is 13 residues long. The V gene end was trimmed by 4 bases and the J gene end by 3 bases; junction bases not matched to a gene: 2. CDR1 and CDR2 from the germline V gene are SQVTM and ANQGSEA. The CDR3: CSVGLAGEETQYF. The DNA for the CDR3 is TGCAGCGTTGGGCTAGCGGGGGAAGAGACCCAGTACTTC. Variable domain in full (rest from reference TRBV29-1 and TRBJ2-5): SAVISQKPSRDICQRGTSLTIQCQVDSQVTMMFWYRQQPGQSLTLIATANQGSEATYESGFVIDKFPISRPNLTFSTLTVSNMSPEDSSIYLCSVGLAGEETQYFGPGTRLLVL.

Only a few counts were recorded for this clone. This sequence joins TRBV3-1 (or the pseudogene TRBV3-2) and TRBJ1-5; perhaps TRBD1 as D (5 bases). V lost 3 bases to trimming and J lost 2 bases, with 5 bases between them. The CDR3 spans 13 residues. Germline CDR1 is LGHDT and CDR2 is YNNKEL (reference sequence). CDR3 region: CASSHRGNQPQHF. CDR3 coding DNA: TGTGCCAGCAGCCACAGGGGCAATCAGCCCCAGCATTTT.

This chain links TRBV18 with TRBJ2-2, with D maybe TRBD1 (5 bases). The CDR3 sequence is 16 residues long. Germline V gene sequence: CDR1 KGHSH, CDR2 LQKENI. Trimming shortened V by 3 bases and J by 8 bases, and 19 bases separated the two germline ends. CDR3 nucleotides: TGTGCCAGCTCACCGGGGCTTTCCGGCGCTTTGGGGGAGCTGTTTTTT. It yields the protein CASSPGLSGALGELFF.

This clone was counted between two and nine times. The rearrangement links TRBV6-5 to TRBJ1-2; 12 bases are a match to TRBD1. The J segment lost 5 bases and the V segment lost 6 bases, leaving 4 bases of the junction unmatched. The germline CDR1 and CDR2 sequences are MNHEY and SVGAGI. This CDR3 contains 14 residues. CDR3 loop: CASRGQGAYYGYTF. The CDR3, as DNA: TGTGCCAGCAGGGGACAGGGGGCATATTATGGCTACACCTTC.

The CDR3 region has the DNA TGTGCCAGCAGCTTTACAGGGGTGGCAAACTACGAGCAGTACTTC. This encodes CASSFTGVANYEQYF. V and J are TRBV7-9 and TRBJ2-7, with TRBD1 matching over 7 bases. V gave up 3 bases and J gave up 3 bases; unmatched junction bases: 8. The germline gives CDR1 SEHNR, CDR2 FQNEAQ (reference sequence). This CDR3 spans 15 amino acids.

Worth noting for this clone: Distinct nucleotide sequences in the sample also encode this CDR3. The chain links TRBV18 to TRBJ1-2; TRBD1 agrees at 8 bases. The ends lost 3 bases at V and 6 bases at J; junction bases unmatched: 3. The CDR3 has 13 amino acids. Germline CDR1 is KGHSH and CDR2 is LQKENI. CDR3: CASSPGTGNGYTF. CDR3 in DNA: TGTGCCAGCTCACCCGGGACAGGCAATGGCTACACCTTC.

This chain links TRBV28 with TRBJ1-2; 8 nucleotides agree with TRBD1. Germline V CDR1 and CDR2: MDHEN, SYDVKM. This CDR3 contains 14 residues. The V and J ends lost 6 bases and 4 bases, in that order; junction bases with no gene match: 7. The DNA of the CDR3 is TGTGCCAGCAGCTCCGACAGGGGAATCTATGGCTACACCTTC. This translates into CASSSDRGIYGYTF.

The chain joins TRBV9 to TRBJ2-7, with D possibly TRBD2 on 5 matching bases. Between the trimmed V and J ends, which lost 4 bases and 3 bases, there was a span of 5 bases. The germline V gene has CDR1 SGDLS and CDR2 YYNGEE. The CDR3 is 11 residues long. The CDR3 DNA follows: TGTGCCAGCAGCCGGGGCTACGAGCAGTACTTC. This encodes CASSRGYEQYF.

The chain links TRBV29-1 to TRBJ2-7, with TRBD1 matching over 10 bases. The CDR3 sequence is 16 residues long. Germline V gives CDR1 SQVTM, CDR2 ANQGSEA. The J segment lost 5 bases and the V segment lost 3 bases, leaving 13 bases of the junction unmatched. The CDR3 is CSVDNPTGTGDHEQYF. CDR3 DNA sequence: TGCAGCGTTGATAATCCAACCGGGACAGGGGACCACGAGCAGTACTTC.

The gene calls are TRBV24-1 and TRBJ1-2, with D maybe TRBD1 (5 bases). The V and J ends lost 4 bases and 6 bases respectively, with 8 bases between them. From germline, CDR1 is KGHDR and CDR2 SFDVKD. CDR3 length: 12 amino acids. In DNA form, the CDR3 reads TGTGCCACCAGTGACCTGACAGATGGCTACACCTTC. It codes for CATSDLTDGYTF.

The gene calls are TRBV6-5 and TRBJ1-6; a possible D gene is TRBD1 (5 bases). Germline V gives CDR1 MNHEY, CDR2 SVGAGI. CDR3 size: 14 residues. Trimming took off 7 bases at V and 9 bases at J, with 16 bases between the two ends. The CDR3 here is CASTEGGALSPLHF. CDR3 DNA sequence: TGTGCCAGCACCGAAGGAGGGGCTCTTTCACCCCTCCACTTT.

The rearrangement joins TRBV14 to TRBJ2-1; D possibly corresponds to TRBD2 (6 bases). Per the germline V gene, CDR1 is SGHDN and CDR2 is FVKESK. This CDR3 is built from 14 residues. The V and J ends lost 5 bases and 4 bases respectively, with 12 bases between them. The CDR3 sequence is CASSRTRGYNEQFF. As DNA, the CDR3 is TGTGCCAGCAGCAGGACACGGGGGTACAATGAGCAGTTCTTC.

There are a few counts of this clone. This sequence joins TRBV27 and TRBJ1-4; tentative D call: TRBD1 (5 bases). Germline V gene lookup returns CDR1 MNHEY and CDR2 SMNVEV (reference sequence). V lost 0 bases to trimming and J lost 5 bases, with 13 bases between them. This CDR3 contains 16 residues. CDR3 DNA: TGTGCCAGCAGTTTATCCATTCTGGGGGGAAATGAAAAACTGTTTTTT. As protein: CASSLSILGGNEKLFF.

This chain connects TRBV28 to TRBJ2-7; 11 bases agree with TRBD1. Germline values: CDR1 MDHEN, CDR2 SYDVKM. The CDR3 runs 16 residues. Trimming took 4 bases from V and 1 from J; bases not matched to a gene: 6. The CDR3 sequence is CASSSMDRGLSYEQYF. CDR3 in DNA: TGTGCCAGCAGTTCGATGGACAGGGGGCTTTCCTACGAGCAGTACTTC.

The V gene is TRBV9, the J gene TRBJ1-2; maybe TRBD1 (5 bases). Germline V gene sequence: CDR1 SGDLS, CDR2 YYNGEE. Trimming took off 7 bases at V and 6 bases at J, with 16 bases between the two ends. The CDR3 consists of 13 residues. CDR3 loop: CASDRPFGDGYTF. Here the CDR3 DNA reads TGTGCCAGCGACAGACCTTTTGGGGATGGCTACACCTTC. Full variable domain (remainder filled in from reference TRBV9 and TRBJ1-2): DSGVTQTPKHLITATGQRVTLRCSPRSGDLSVYWYQQSLDQGLQFLIQYYNGEERAKGNILERFSAQQFPDLHSELNLSSLELGDSALYFCASDRPFGDGYTFGSGTRLTVV.